The rows below give T cell receptor beta chains drawn from one sample of a study of a mutant IDH1 vaccine in newly diagnosed glioma. Here immunoSEQ multiplex PCR was the method, and the copy in TCRdb shows in-frame clones only, minus some. The sample has some 50,000 clones, roughly 85% seen once. Specimen: PBMCs, collected from a glioma patient treated with radiotherapy, temozolomide or both. Receptors were obtained from a man aged 40-50 years with glioma. Both conserved end residues are part of each CDR3. D genes are given only for firm matches. Some rows mark clone size as missing; the rest say once, few, many or name a class of expanded clone.

j_call: TRBJ2-5; clone_size: NA; d_call: TRBD2; v_call: TRBV6-1; cdr3_nt: TGTGCCAGCAAACAGCGGGAGTATGAGACCCAGTACTTC; cdr3_aa: CASKQREYETQYF
j_call: TRBJ1-1; clone_size: NA; d_call: NA; v_call: TRBV7-3; cdr3_nt: TGTGCCAGCAGTTACCAAATAGACACTGAAGCTTTCTTT; cdr3_aa: CASSYQIDTEAFF
j_call: TRBJ2-7; clone_size: NA; d_call: NA; v_call: TRBV19; cdr3_nt: TGTGCCAGTAGTCACGCCGCCAGTACGACCTACGAGCAGTACTTC; cdr3_aa: CASSHAASTTYEQYF
j_call: TRBJ1-5; clone_size: NA; d_call: TRBD1; v_call: TRBV7-2; cdr3_nt: TGTGCCAGCAGCGAAGGACAGGCTAGCAATCAGCCCCAGCATTTT; cdr3_aa: CASSEGQASNQPQHF
j_call: TRBJ2-2; clone_size: NA; d_call: NA; v_call: TRBV7-7; cdr3_nt: TGTGCTAGCAGCTTAGGCGGCACCGGGGAGCTGTTTTTT; cdr3_aa: CASSLGGTGELFF
j_call: TRBJ2-2; clone_size: NA; d_call: NA; v_call: TRBV4-2; cdr3_nt: TGTGCCAGCAGCCCCCCAGGGGAGGTGGAGCTGTTTTTT; cdr3_aa: CASSPPGEVELFF
j_call: TRBJ2-5; clone_size: NA; d_call: TRBD1; v_call: TRBV5-8; cdr3_nt: TGTGCCAGCAGCCGGGGACAGGGGGCAGAGACCCAGTACTTC; cdr3_aa: CASSRGQGAETQYF
j_call: TRBJ2-2; clone_size: medium-sized; d_call: TRBD2; v_call: TRBV4-2; cdr3_nt: TGTGCCAGCAGCCAGGGGGGGACCCACACCGGGGAGCTGTTTTTT; cdr3_aa: CASSQGGTHTGELFF
j_call: TRBJ1-2; clone_size: NA; d_call: TRBD1; v_call: TRBV28; cdr3_nt: TGTGCCAGCGTCCGAACAGGGGTCAACTATGGCTACACCTTC; cdr3_aa: CASVRTGVNYGYTF
j_call: TRBJ2-7; clone_size: NA; d_call: TRBD2; v_call: TRBV6-5; cdr3_nt: TGTGCCAGCAGTTACTCTGCGGGAGCTCCTTCGGAGCAGTACTTC; cdr3_aa: CASSYSAGAPSEQYF
j_call: TRBJ2-3; clone_size: NA; d_call: NA; v_call: TRBV4-3; cdr3_nt: TGCGCCAGCAGCCGACAGGATAGTGAAGTAGATACGCAGTATTTT; cdr3_aa: CASSRQDSEVDTQYF
j_call: TRBJ2-5; clone_size: once; d_call: NA; v_call: TRBV29-1; cdr3_nt: TGCAGCGTTGAAGCAGGGGCCGGAGAGACCCAGTACTTC; cdr3_aa: CSVEAGAGETQYF
j_call: TRBJ2-5; clone_size: NA; d_call: NA; v_call: TRBV29-1; cdr3_nt: TGCAGCGGGGCGAAAACAGAGACCCAGTACTTC; cdr3_aa: CSGAKTETQYF
j_call: TRBJ2-7; clone_size: NA; d_call: NA; v_call: TRBV19; cdr3_nt: TGTGCCAGTAGTATCGATCCCGGTCAGCCCTCCTTCGAGCAGTACTTC; cdr3_aa: CASSIDPGQPSFEQYF
j_call: TRBJ1-4; clone_size: NA; d_call: TRBD1; v_call: TRBV29-1; cdr3_nt: TGCAGCACCTCGTCCGGGACAGCCGAAAAACTGTTTTTT; cdr3_aa: CSTSSGTAEKLFF
j_call: TRBJ2-3; clone_size: NA; d_call: TRBD1; v_call: TRBV19; cdr3_nt: TGTGCCAGTAGCCGTACAGGGGCCTACACAGATACGCAGTATTTT; cdr3_aa: CASSRTGAYTDTQYF
j_call: TRBJ1-4; clone_size: once; d_call: NA; v_call: TRBV10-3; cdr3_nt: TGTGCCATCAGTGAGGAGTCAGGGGACGAAAAACTGTTTTTT; cdr3_aa: CAISEESGDEKLFF
j_call: TRBJ1-5; clone_size: few; d_call: TRBD1; v_call: TRBV29-1; cdr3_nt: TGCAGCGTTCAGACAGGGGGCGGGCAGCCCCAGCATTTT; cdr3_aa: CSVQTGGGQPQHF
j_call: TRBJ2-5; clone_size: NA; d_call: NA; v_call: TRBV14; cdr3_nt: TGTGCCAGCAGCCAAGCCCCCGAGACCCAGTACTTC; cdr3_aa: CASSQAPETQYF
j_call: TRBJ2-5; clone_size: NA; d_call: NA; v_call: TRBV15; cdr3_nt: TGTGCCACCAGCAGAGACCTCCGGCAGGAGACCCAGTACTTC; cdr3_aa: CATSRDLRQETQYF
j_call: TRBJ1-5; clone_size: NA; d_call: TRBD1; v_call: TRBV6-1; cdr3_nt: TGTGCCAGCCTCCGGACAGGGGGATATCAGCCCCAGCATTTT; cdr3_aa: CASLRTGGYQPQHF
j_call: TRBJ1-5; clone_size: NA; d_call: NA; v_call: TRBV28; cdr3_nt: TGTGCCAGCAGTTCGGATAGCAATCAGCCCCAGCATTTT; cdr3_aa: CASSSDSNQPQHF
j_call: TRBJ1-5; clone_size: NA; d_call: TRBD1; v_call: TRBV27; cdr3_nt: TGTGCCAGCAGACCACAGGGGGCCATTTATCAGCCCCAGCATTTT; cdr3_aa: CASRPQGAIYQPQHF
j_call: TRBJ2-7; clone_size: few; d_call: TRBD1; v_call: TRBV18; cdr3_nt: TGTGCCAGCTCACCACAAGCCACAGGGGGTTACTACGAGCAGTACTTC; cdr3_aa: CASSPQATGGYYEQYF
j_call: TRBJ2-2; clone_size: NA; d_call: TRBD2; v_call: TRBV5-4; cdr3_nt: TGTGCCAGTCTAGACGGGACTACTAACACCGGGGAGCTGTTTTTT; cdr3_aa: CASLDGTTNTGELFF
j_call: TRBJ2-1; clone_size: NA; d_call: TRBD2; v_call: TRBV5-1; cdr3_nt: TGCGCCAGCAACCTGCCTCTAGCGGGAGCCTACAATGAGCAGTTCTTC; cdr3_aa: CASNLPLAGAYNEQFF
j_call: TRBJ2-7; clone_size: few; d_call: NA; v_call: TRBV18; cdr3_nt: TGTGCCAGCTCACCCGACCGGGAAGAGCAGTACTTC; cdr3_aa: CASSPDREEQYF
j_call: TRBJ2-5; clone_size: NA; d_call: NA; v_call: TRBV7-2; cdr3_nt: TGTGCCAGCAGCTTAATGACCCGGGAGACCCAGTACTTC; cdr3_aa: CASSLMTRETQYF
j_call: TRBJ1-2; clone_size: NA; d_call: NA; v_call: TRBV7-8; cdr3_nt: TGTGCCAGCAGCTTGCTCGTTGGAGTCCCCCTACTAAAAGGCTACACCTTC; cdr3_aa: CASSLLVGVPLLKGYTF
j_call: TRBJ2-1; clone_size: NA; d_call: NA; v_call: TRBV21-1; cdr3_nt: TGTGCCAGCAGCGATCCCGGGACTAGCGGTTCCTACAATGAGCAGTTCTTC; cdr3_aa: CASSDPGTSGSYNEQFF
j_call: TRBJ2-2; clone_size: NA; d_call: NA; v_call: TRBV11-1; cdr3_nt: TGTGCCAGCAGCTTACAGGGGAACACCGGGGAGCTGTTTTTT; cdr3_aa: CASSLQGNTGELFF
j_call: TRBJ2-1; clone_size: NA; d_call: TRBD2; v_call: TRBV7-2; cdr3_nt: TGTGCCAGCAGCCGTACACTAGCGGGAGCTGGGGATGAGCAGTTCTTC; cdr3_aa: CASSRTLAGAGDEQFF
j_call: TRBJ1-1; clone_size: once; d_call: NA; v_call: TRBV6-5; cdr3_nt: TGTGCCAGCTTGAGTTTGATGAACACTGAAGCTTTCTTT; cdr3_aa: CASLSLMNTEAFF
j_call: TRBJ2-3; clone_size: few; d_call: NA; v_call: TRBV7-3; cdr3_nt: TGTGCCAGCAGCTTAAGTCCGGGACACACAGATACGCAGTATTTT; cdr3_aa: CASSLSPGHTDTQYF
j_call: TRBJ2-5; clone_size: few; d_call: TRBD1; v_call: TRBV6-1; cdr3_nt: TGTGCCAGCAGTAAAAGGGACAGGGGGCGTGAGACCCAGTACTTC; cdr3_aa: CASSKRDRGRETQYF
j_call: TRBJ2-4; clone_size: NA; d_call: NA; v_call: TRBV10-2; cdr3_nt: TGCGCCAGCAGTAACACTAGGAGGGGCTACATTCAGTACTTC; cdr3_aa: CASSNTRRGYIQYF
j_call: TRBJ2-6; clone_size: NA; d_call: NA; v_call: TRBV18; cdr3_nt: TGTGCCAGCTCATCCAGTGGGGCCAACGTCCTGACTTTC; cdr3_aa: CASSSSGANVLTF
j_call: TRBJ2-7; clone_size: NA; d_call: NA; v_call: TRBV5-1; cdr3_nt: TGCGCCAGCAGCGAAAAAGACGAGGGTGAGCAGTACTTC; cdr3_aa: CASSEKDEGEQYF
j_call: TRBJ2-5; clone_size: NA; d_call: NA; v_call: TRBV5-1; cdr3_nt: TGCGCCAGCACCGGTACGCACCACCAAGAGACCCAGTACTTC; cdr3_aa: CASTGTHHQETQYF
j_call: TRBJ1-2; clone_size: NA; d_call: NA; v_call: TRBV18; cdr3_nt: TGTGCCAGCTCACCACGCGAGACGGACCACTATGGCTACACCTTC; cdr3_aa: CASSPRETDHYGYTF
j_call: TRBJ1-5; clone_size: NA; d_call: TRBD1; v_call: TRBV4-2; cdr3_nt: TGTGCCAGCAGCCAGCAAGGAGCACAGGGGAGTCAGCCCCAGCATTTT; cdr3_aa: CASSQQGAQGSQPQHF
j_call: TRBJ1-5; clone_size: NA; d_call: TRBD1; v_call: TRBV19; cdr3_nt: TGTGCCAGTAGTGGGACAGGGGATCAGCCCCAGCATTTT; cdr3_aa: CASSGTGDQPQHF
j_call: TRBJ1-5; clone_size: NA; d_call: NA; v_call: TRBV5-8; cdr3_nt: TGTGCCAGCACCCCGGGCCGGGACACCATCAGCAATCAGCCCCAGCATTTT; cdr3_aa: CASTPGRDTISNQPQHF
j_call: TRBJ1-5; clone_size: medium-sized; d_call: NA; v_call: TRBV27; cdr3_nt: TGTGCCAGCAGTCCTTCGGGACTCGAAGGCCCCCAGCATTTT; cdr3_aa: CASSPSGLEGPQHF
j_call: TRBJ2-3; clone_size: once; d_call: TRBD2; v_call: TRBV9; cdr3_nt: TGTGCCAGCAGCATTAGCGGGACTCCCACAGATACGCAGTATTTT; cdr3_aa: CASSISGTPTDTQYF
j_call: TRBJ1-1; clone_size: NA; d_call: NA; v_call: TRBV19; cdr3_nt: TGTGCCAGTAACGGGGTAACTGAAGCTTTCTTT; cdr3_aa: CASNGVTEAFF
j_call: TRBJ2-7; clone_size: NA; d_call: TRBD2; v_call: TRBV7-2; cdr3_nt: TGTGCCAGCAGCTTAGTTGGCGGGAGCTGGGGGGAGCAGTACTTC; cdr3_aa: CASSLVGGSWGEQYF
j_call: TRBJ1-2; clone_size: NA; d_call: NA; v_call: TRBV7-2; cdr3_nt: TGTGCCAGCAGCTCCCTAGGTTCTACAGTGAGCTATGGCTACACCTTC; cdr3_aa: CASSSLGSTVSYGYTF
j_call: TRBJ2-7; clone_size: NA; d_call: TRBD2; v_call: TRBV5-1; cdr3_nt: TGCGCCAGCTTGGGACTAGAAGGCGAGCAGTACTTC; cdr3_aa: CASLGLEGEQYF